This is a list of T cell receptor beta chains from one sample in a study of identifying expanded T cells in peripheral blood. The protocol was immunoSEQ multiplex PCR, while the TCRdb copy is restricted to in-frame clones and leaves out a portion. The repertoire consists of some 95,000 clones, with around 90% occurring once and the leading ten covering approximately 5%. The sample consisted of blood. The source of these receptors is a person aged 18-70 years in good health. Each CDR3 is given with its conserved first and last residue. D genes are given only for firm matches. Expanded clones are given a class, and other clones once, few, many or no size at all.

d_call	v_call	clone_size	j_call	cdr3_aa	cdr3_nt
.	TRBV4-1	.	TRBJ2-6	CASSQGLAGLGSGANVLTF	TGCGCCAGCAGCCAAGGTCTAGCCGGTTTGGGCTCTGGGGCCAACGTCCTGACTTTC
TRBD2	TRBV11-3	.	TRBJ2-5	CASSLDHLAAQETQYF	TGTGCCAGCAGCTTAGACCATCTAGCGGCCCAAGAGACCCAGTACTTC
.	TRBV9	few	TRBJ1-1	CASSVGDNTEAFF	TGTGCCAGCAGCGTAGGGGACAACACTGAAGCTTTCTTT
TRBD1	TRBV19	.	TRBJ1-2	CASTSSDRRNYGYTF	TGTGCCAGTACAAGTTCGGACAGGAGAAACTATGGCTACACCTTC
TRBD1	TRBV7-3	.	TRBJ1-2	CASSLGSGGPHGYTF	TGTGCCAGCAGCTTAGGCTCAGGGGGCCCCCATGGCTACACCTTC
.	TRBV6-5	medium-sized	TRBJ1-2	CASTRGFNYGYTF	TGTGCCAGCACCCGGGGATTTAACTATGGCTACACCTTC
.	TRBV11-3	.	TRBJ1-2	CASSLDPSNNYGYTF	TGTGCCAGCAGCTTAGACCCCAGCAACAACTATGGCTACACCTTC
.	TRBV7-2	.	TRBJ1-1	CASSTHLSSGIEAFF	TGTGCCAGCAGCACTCATTTATCCTCGGGGATTGAAGCTTTCTTT
.	TRBV6-5	.	TRBJ2-2	CASTFDRLGTGELFF	TGTGCCAGCACTTTCGACAGGTTGGGCACCGGGGAGCTGTTTTTT
TRBD1	TRBV6-4	many	TRBJ1-5	CASSPSGGGGNQPQHF	TGTGCCAGCAGCCCCTCTGGAGGGGGCGGCAATCAGCCCCAGCATTTT
TRBD2	TRBV11-2	.	TRBJ2-7	CASSLVRLAGVHEQYF	TGTGCCAGCAGCTTAGTAAGGCTAGCGGGAGTACACGAGCAGTACTTC
TRBD2	TRBV7-8	.	TRBJ2-2	CASSLRGLGPTGELFF	TGTGCCAGCAGCTTAAGGGGACTAGGACCCACCGGGGAGCTGTTTTTT
.	TRBV27	.	TRBJ1-1	CASSRRSGHAEAFF	TGTGCCAGCAGTCGGAGAAGCGGACACGCTGAAGCTTTCTTT
TRBD1	TRBV28	few	TRBJ1-1	CASSLAQGAFF	TGTGCCAGCAGTTTAGCACAGGGGGCTTTCTTT
.	TRBV5-6	.	TRBJ2-5	CASSWPGASKQETQYF	TGTGCCAGCAGCTGGCCCGGGGCATCAAAACAAGAGACCCAGTACTTC
.	TRBV30	.	TRBJ2-3	CAWSPAADTQYF	TGTGCCTGGAGTCCGGCGGCAGATACGCAGTATTTT
.	TRBV6-1	.	TRBJ1-5	CASRKRASNQPQHF	TGTGCCAGCCGGAAAAGGGCTAGCAATCAGCCCCAGCATTTT
TRBD2	TRBV19	.	TRBJ2-7	CASSDRTSGKYEQYF	TGTGCCAGTAGTGATCGGACTAGCGGGAAATACGAGCAGTACTTC
.	TRBV25-1	.	TRBJ2-7	CASSPGAAGIIYEQYF	TGTGCCAGCAGTCCAGGGGCCGCAGGTATCATCTACGAGCAGTACTTC
TRBD1	TRBV7-9	few	TRBJ2-5	CASTAGGGGQETQYF	TGTGCCAGCACCGCAGGGGGTGGCGGCCAAGAGACCCAGTACTTC
.	TRBV7-9	.	TRBJ2-1	CASNRAYNEQFF	TGTGCCAGTAACAGGGCGTACAATGAGCAGTTCTTC
TRBD1	TRBV10-3	.	TRBJ1-1	CAISESTGVKAFF	TGTGCCATCAGTGAGTCCACAGGGGTAAAAGCTTTCTTT
TRBD1	TRBV10-3	.	TRBJ1-1	CAISVDRGNTEAFF	TGTGCCATCAGTGTGGACAGGGGGAACACTGAAGCTTTCTTT
TRBD1	TRBV12-5	.	TRBJ2-1	CASGTDRGYNEQFF	TGTGCTAGTGGTACGGACAGGGGGTACAATGAGCAGTTCTTC
.	TRBV18	.	TRBJ2-7	CASSKNQEAYEQYF	TGTGCCAGCTCAAAGAATCAGGAGGCCTACGAGCAGTACTTC
.	TRBV6-6	once	TRBJ2-2	CASSSRSGVGTGELFF	TGTGCCAGCAGTTCCCGGAGTGGGGTTGGAACCGGGGAGCTGTTTTTT
.	TRBV27	.	TRBJ1-2	CASSLSKGIYGYTF	TGTGCCAGCAGTTTATCGAAGGGAATCTATGGCTACACCTTC
TRBD1	TRBV11-1	.	TRBJ2-3	CASSLVGTASDTQYF	TGTGCCAGCAGCTTAGTAGGGACAGCGAGCGATACGCAGTATTTT
.	TRBV5-1	.	TRBJ2-6	CASSAIRQLLSGANVLTF	TGCGCCAGCAGCGCCATCCGACAGTTACTCTCTGGGGCCAACGTCCTGACTTTC
TRBD1	TRBV10-3	.	TRBJ2-7	CAISQTGTGAYEQYF	TGTGCCATCAGCCAGACCGGGACAGGAGCCTACGAGCAGTACTTC
.	TRBV14	.	TRBJ2-5	CASSQDGVEQYF	TGTGCCAGCAGCCAAGATGGAGTCGAACAGTACTTC
.	TRBV3-2	.	TRBJ2-2	CASPGELFF	TGTGCCAGCCCCGGGGAGCTGTTTTTT
.	TRBV2	.	TRBJ2-2	CASRQRGQGAGELFF	TGTGCCAGCAGACAAAGAGGGCAGGGCGCCGGGGAGCTGTTTTTT
.	TRBV19	.	TRBJ1-1	CASSMSEGTEAFF	TGTGCCAGTAGTATGTCGGAGGGCACTGAAGCTTTCTTT
.	TRBV5-1	.	TRBJ2-3	CASSTQSRDTQYF	TGCGCCAGCAGCACCCAATCTCGGGATACGCAGTATTTT
.	TRBV29-1	.	TRBJ1-4	CSVTGQIGEKLFF	TGCAGCGTTACAGGACAAATCGGCGAAAAACTGTTTTTT
.	TRBV10-2	.	TRBJ1-4	CASSEQATNEKLFF	TGCGCCAGCAGCGAACAGGCGACTAATGAAAAACTGTTTTTT
.	TRBV19	once	TRBJ1-1	CASSIGAANTEAFF	TGTGCCAGTAGTATAGGTGCAGCCAACACTGAAGCTTTCTTT
.	TRBV4-1	.	TRBJ1-5	CASSSGQGNQPQHF	TGCGCCAGCAGCTCGGGGCAGGGGAATCAGCCCCAGCATTTT
TRBD1	TRBV5-6	.	TRBJ1-5	CASSLGDRGQPQHF	TGTGCCAGCAGCTTAGGGGACAGGGGACAGCCCCAGCATTTT
.	TRBV18	many	TRBJ1-4	CASSPRESRNEKLFF	TGTGCCAGCTCACCGCGGGAGAGCAGAAATGAAAAACTGTTTTTT
.	TRBV5-5	.	TRBJ1-1	CASSLEGRRTTEAFF	TGTGCCAGCAGCTTGGAAGGGAGGAGAACCACTGAAGCTTTCTTT
.	TRBV30	.	TRBJ2-3	CAWTGNGEDTQYF	TGTGCCTGGACGGGGAACGGGGAAGATACGCAGTATTTT
TRBD2	TRBV2	.	TRBJ2-5	CASSFQRGVPKTQYF	TGTGCCAGCAGTTTTCAGCGGGGGGTCCCGAAGACCCAGTACTTC
.	TRBV7-9	.	TRBJ1-2	CASSFMTGSGGYTF	TGTGCCAGCAGCTTCATGACAGGAAGCGGTGGCTACACCTTC
.	TRBV19	.	TRBJ2-7	CASSIGQFYEQYF	TGTGCCAGTAGTATAGGACAGTTTTACGAGCAGTACTTC
.	TRBV6-5	.	TRBJ1-2	CASSYTAGGLGYTF	TGTGCCAGCAGTTACACCGCCGGGGGGCTCGGCTACACCTTC
TRBD1	TRBV20-1	.	TRBJ1-2	CSASHRGEYTF	TGCAGTGCTAGCCACAGGGGTGAATACACCTTC
.	TRBV10-3	few	TRBJ2-1	CAIKGRDPHEQFF	TGTGCCATCAAGGGTAGAGACCCCCATGAGCAGTTCTTC
.	TRBV4-3	.	TRBJ1-4	CASSPAYSGEGEKLFF	TGCGCCAGCAGCCCGGCCTACTCAGGAGAAGGGGAAAAACTGTTTTTT